Presented here are 26 T cell receptor beta chains from one specimen sequenced in a study of blood T cell repertoires in COVID-19. Clones were sequenced by immunoSEQ multiplex PCR, and TCRdb holds only the in-frame ones, with some missing. This table has roughly 430,000 clones, roughly 84% appearing once. The specimen sequenced was PBMCs or T cells enriched from blood (not recorded which). The receptor set was obtained from a woman aged 18-29 years who had been exposed to COVID-19.

The chain recombines TRBV5-1 with TRBJ2-3, with D hard to call. V was clipped by 2 bases and J by 4 bases, with 11 bases between them. Germline CDR1 and CDR2: SGHRS and YFSETQ. The CDR3 consists of 14 residues. The CDR3 protein is CASSFSQVADTQYF. As DNA, the CDR3 is TGCGCCAGCAGCTTTTCTCAGGTCGCAGATACGCAGTATTTT.

This sequence joins TRBV7-8 and TRBJ2-7; possibly TRBD2 for D (6 bases). V gave up 5 bases and J gave up 0 bases, with 14 bases separating them. The CDR3 has 15 residues. In germline, CDR1 is SGHVS, CDR2 FQNEAQ. In nucleotides, the CDR3 is TGTGCCAGCAGCCGCTCGCGGGGCCGCTCCTACGAGCAGTACTTC. Translating gives CASSRSRGRSYEQYF.

The chain combines TRBV7-9 with TRBJ2-7; 7 nucleotides match TRBD2. This CDR3 is 15 amino acids long. V lost 1 base and J lost 3; bases outside the gene matches: 6. Germline lookup yields CDR1 SEHNR and CDR2 FQNEAQ (reference sequence). In DNA form, the CDR3 reads TGTGCCAGCAGCTTAGGCCCTAGCGGTCTCTACGAGCAGTACTTC. This gives the protein CASSLGPSGLYEQYF.

V usage is TRBV7-3 and J usage is TRBJ1-1; D gene ambiguous. Germline loops: CDR1 SGHTA, CDR2 FQGTGA. V lost 4 bases, J lost 4 bases, and 13 bases lay in between. The CDR3 contains 14 residues. The CDR3 nucleotides read TGTGCCAGCAGCTCGAGGGTTTCGGGCACTGAAGCTTTCTTT. This encodes CASSSRVSGTEAFF.

This chain uses TRBV7-2 with TRBJ1-1, with no clear D. The CDR3 loop spans 14 amino acids. Germline V gene sequence: CDR1 SGHTA, CDR2 FQGNSA. Trimming pared 3 bases from V and 1 base from J, leaving 9 bases between. CDR3 in DNA: TGTGCCAGCAGCTTGTTCAGGAAGAACACTGAAGCTTTCTTT. Its translation: CASSLFRKNTEAFF.

The chain carries TRBV30 and TRBJ2-7, with D maybe TRBD2 (5 bases). This CDR3 comprises 13 residues. Germline CDR1 and CDR2: GTSNPN and SVGIG (reference sequence). Deletions cut 3 bases from V and 2 bases from J, with 11 bases between. The CDR3 loop reads CAWRVTGTYEQYF. CDR3 nucleotide sequence: TGTGCCTGGAGGGTGACGGGAACCTACGAGCAGTACTTC.

The rearrangement links TRBV27 to TRBJ2-1; a possible D gene is TRBD2 (6 bases). V was shortened by 5 bases and J by 0 bases, with 20 bases between the two germline ends. The CDR3 runs 18 residues. Germline lookup yields CDR1 MNHEY and CDR2 SMNVEV (reference sequence). The CDR3, as DNA: TGTGCCAGCAGTAACGGGAGAGTGGGGCTTAGCTCCTACAATGAGCAGTTCTTC. Translating gives CASSNGRVGLSSYNEQFF.

This clone was recorded only once. J is TRBJ2-5 and V is TRBV24-1, with 7 bases matching TRBD2. Germline trimming cut 4 bases from V and 5 bases from J; bases unmatched to any gene: 12. The CDR3 runs to 16 residues. Germline V gives CDR1 KGHDR, CDR2 SFDVKD. Here the CDR3 DNA reads TGTGCCACCAGTGACCCCGGACTAGTCCTACAGGAGACCCAGTACTTC. As protein: CATSDPGLVLQETQYF.

The chain has TRBV7-2 and TRBJ2-7, with TRBD2 identical over 7 bases. With 2 bases clipped from V and 3 bases from J, the junction kept 7 bases outside the gene matches. CDR3 length: 15 amino acids. The germline gives CDR1 SGHTA, CDR2 FQGNSA. The CDR3 protein is CASSLNHGGIYEQYF. CDR3 nucleotides: TGTGCCAGCAGCTTAAACCACGGGGGGATCTACGAGCAGTACTTC.

In this sample, this clone turned up once. V is TRBV7-6 and J is TRBJ2-7; 7 bases agree with TRBD1. The J segment lost 4 bases and the V segment lost 5 bases, leaving 5 bases of the junction unmatched. CDR3 length equals 13 residues. Germline V CDR1 and CDR2: SGHVS, FNYEAQ. Written as DNA, the CDR3 is TGTGCCAGCAGCCCGTTACAGGGGTACGAGCAGTACTTC. As protein: CASSPLQGYEQYF.

This chain uses TRBV30 with TRBJ1-5, with D possibly matching TRBD1 (6 bases). The V and J ends lost 1 base and 4 bases respectively, with 8 bases between them. The CDR3 contains 13 residues. The germline gives CDR1 GTSNPN, CDR2 SVGIG (reference sequence). The CDR3 is CAWSGGPNQPQHF. The CDR3 DNA follows: TGTGCCTGGAGTGGGGGGCCGAATCAGCCCCAGCATTTT. The full variable domain, rest sourced from reference TRBV30 and TRBJ1-5, is SQTIHQWPATLVQPVGSPLSLECTVEGTSNPNLYWYRQAAGRGLQLLFYSVGIGQISSEVPQNLSASRPQDRQFILSSKKLLLSDSGFYLCAWSGGPNQPQHFGDGTRLSIL.

The chain is built from TRBV28 and TRBJ1-1; maybe TRBD1 (5 bases). Germline CDR1 is MDHEN and CDR2 is SYDVKM. This CDR3 comprises 15 residues. Trimming stripped 4 bases from V and 0 bases from J, with 12 bases between. CDR3 region: CASSYPGTLNTEAFF. The CDR3 DNA reads as TGTGCCAGCAGTTATCCCGGGACTTTGAACACTGAAGCTTTCTTT. The variable domain in full, completed from reference TRBV28 and TRBJ1-1, reads DVKVTQSSRYLVKRTGEKVFLECVQDMDHENMFWYRQDPGLGLRLIYFSYDVKMKEKGDIPEGYSVSREKKERFSLILESASTNQTSMYLCASSYPGTLNTEAFFGQGTRLTVV.

This clone is a singleton in its sample. The V gene is TRBV6-5, the J gene TRBJ2-1; 10 bases line up with TRBD2. The J segment lost 7 bases and the V segment lost 11 bases, leaving 11 bases of the junction unmatched. The CDR3 length is 14 residues. Germline V gene data show CDR1 as MNHEY and CDR2 as SVGAGI. CDR3 amino acids: CAGQREGVWNEQFF. In nucleotides, the CDR3 is TGTGCCGGCCAGCGGGAGGGGGTATGGAATGAGCAGTTCTTC.

The J gene is TRBJ1-1, the V gene TRBV10-1; 8 bases fit TRBD1. The ends lost 4 bases at V and 1 base at J; junction bases unmatched: 5. This CDR3 contains 15 residues. Germline V CDR1 and CDR2: WNHNN, SYGVQD (reference sequence). CDR3 sequence reads: CASSGQGARNTEAFF. In DNA form, the CDR3 reads TGCGCCAGCAGTGGGCAGGGGGCGAGGAACACTGAAGCTTTCTTT.

V is TRBV5-1 and J is TRBJ1-1, with 8 bases that match TRBD1. The CDR3 runs to 15 residues. V shed 1 base, J shed 4 bases, and the junction held 6 bases outside the gene matches. Germline CDR1 SGHRS, CDR2 YFSETQ. This CDR3 reads CASSLSQGASTEAFF. The CDR3 DNA reads TGCGCCAGCAGCTTGTCTCAGGGGGCCTCCACTGAAGCTTTCTTT.

Worth noting for this clone: This sample includes further DNA sequences coding for the same CDR3. The chain carries TRBV19 and TRBJ1-5; TRBD1 matches at 9 bases. V shed 1 base and J 3 bases; nucleotides not matched to a gene: 1. CDR1 and CDR2 from the germline V gene are LNHDA and SQIVND (reference sequence). This CDR3 region has 15 residues. DNA for the CDR3: TGTGCCAGTAGTATAGGGGACAGGGTCAATCAGCCCCAGCATTTT. Amino acid sequence: CASSIGDRVNQPQHF.

The rearrangement links TRBV7-6 to TRBJ1-1; 8 positions match TRBD1. The CDR3 has 14 residues. Germline assignment: CDR1 SGHVS and CDR2 FNYEAQ. The ends lost 2 bases at V and 5 bases at J; junction bases unmatched: 4. CDR3 nucleotide sequence: TGTGCCAGCAGCTTATCTCAGGGGGCTACTGAAGCTTTCTTT. Its protein product is CASSLSQGATEAFF.

CDR3 amino acids: CASSLDTGELFF. CDR3 DNA sequence: TGTGCCAGCAGCCTAGATACCGGGGAGCTGTTTTTT. The V gene is TRBV7-3, the J gene TRBJ2-2; D remains ambiguous. Germline V gene data show CDR1 as SGHTA and CDR2 as FQGTGA. Trimming removed 5 bases at V and 5 bases at J, with 6 bases between. This CDR3 comprises 12 residues.

The CDR3 coding sequence is TGTGCCAGCAGCTTAAGGAGACTAGCGGGAGAGGCCTACAATGAGCAGTTCTTC. It is translated as CASSLRRLAGEAYNEQFF. The chain is built from TRBV7-2 and TRBJ2-1, with 12 bases identical to TRBD2. V shed 2 bases and J 2 bases; nucleotides not matched to a gene: 7. Germline loops: CDR1 SGHTA, CDR2 FQGNSA. The length of the CDR3 is 18 residues.

V gene TRBV5-1 combines with J gene TRBJ2-5; D may be TRBD2 (7 bases). Germline CDR1 is SGHRS and CDR2 is YFSETQ. Trimming removed 4 bases from V and 4 bases from J, with 20 bases in between. This CDR3 has 16 amino acids. The CDR3 reads CASSAGGGSTPETQYF. CDR3 nucleotide sequence: TGCGCCAGCAGCGCCGGGGGCGGGAGTACCCCAGAGACCCAGTACTTC.

V usage is TRBV7-6 and J usage is TRBJ2-7; TRBD1 aligns across 9 bases. Germline CDR1 reads SGHVS; CDR2 reads FNYEAQ. The J segment lost 7 bases and the V segment lost 3 bases, leaving 19 bases of the junction unmatched. The CDR3 is made up of 18 amino acids. In DNA form, the CDR3 reads TGTGCCAGCAGCTTTAGGGACAGGGTACAGATGGGCGGCACGGAGCAGTACTTC. Amino acid sequence: CASSFRDRVQMGGTEQYF. The entire variable domain, with the rest obtained from reference TRBV7-6 and TRBJ2-7, is as follows: GAGVSQSPRYKVTKRGQDVALRCDPISGHVSLYWYRQALGQGPEFLTYFNYEAQQDKSGLPNDRFSAERPEGSISTLTIQRTEQRDSAMYRCASSFRDRVQMGGTEQYFGPGTRLTVT.

V is TRBV19 and J is TRBJ2-7, with D possibly TRBD2 on 6 matching bases. Germline values: CDR1 LNHDA, CDR2 SQIVND (reference sequence). This CDR3 region has 16 residues. Trimming removed 4 bases from V and 0 bases from J, with 16 bases in between. The CDR3 nucleotides are TGTGCCAGTAGTACGACTAGAACGGGTAGCTCCTACGAGCAGTACTTC. This translates into CASSTTRTGSSYEQYF.

CDR3 nucleotide sequence: TGTGCCAGCAGCTTAGGTCGGTCCCGTTCTGGGGCCAACGTCCTGACTTTC. Its translation: CASSLGRSRSGANVLTF. The chain carries TRBV7-8 and TRBJ2-6; D is unclear. V gave up 1 base and J gave up 1 base, with 11 bases separating them. This CDR3 contains 17 residues. The V gene's germline CDR1 is SGHVS and CDR2 FQNEAQ.

The genes are TRBV7-8 and TRBJ2-5; D is unclear. CDR3 length: 12 residues. In germline, CDR1 is SGHVS, CDR2 FQNEAQ. Trimming left V 0 bases short and J 5 bases short, with 4 bases between. The CDR3 loop reads CASSLARETQYF. The CDR3 DNA reads as TGTGCCAGCAGCTTAGCGAGGGAGACCCAGTACTTC.

The chain joins TRBV11-2 to TRBJ1-2; D possibly corresponds to TRBD1 (5 bases). The CDR3 is 13 residues long. The germline gives CDR1 SGHAT, CDR2 FQNNGV. Trimming stripped 1 base from V and 6 bases from J, with 9 bases between. The CDR3 DNA reads TGTGCCAGCAGCTTAGGCTCAGGGCATGGCTACACCTTC. As protein: CASSLGSGHGYTF.

Concerning this clone itself: The sample contains more than one DNA sequence encoding this CDR3. The rearrangement uses TRBV5-1 and TRBJ2-3, with D perhaps TRBD2 (5 bases). The V and J ends lost 0 bases and 2 bases respectively, with 7 bases between them. Germline CDR1 SGHRS, CDR2 YFSETQ. The CDR3 spans 14 residues. The CDR3 nucleotides are TGCGCCAGCAGCTTGGGGACTGCCACAGATACGCAGTATTTT. As protein: CASSLGTATDTQYF.